The rows below give T cell receptor beta chains drawn from one sample of a study of post-analysis software for immune sequencing data. From the PCR reads, TCRdb called clonotypes with MiXCR, one entry per CDR3 protein. This repertoire shows under 650,000 distinct CDR3 sequences, around 40% found once; its top ten account for approximately 1.7%. The sample taken for sequencing was blood. These receptor sequences come from a girl aged 5 to 17 with multiple sclerosis. The CDR3 runs from the conserved cysteine through the conserved F or W. A D gene is named only where the DNA matches it firmly. The size field is filled for only some rows; it gives once, few, many or a size class.

TRBJ1-2,TRBV12-3/TRBV12-4,.,.,CASSSQVQYYGYTF,TGTGCCAGCAGTTCCCAGGTGCAGTACTATGGCTACACCTTC
TRBJ1-5,TRBV20-1,.,few,CSARVGNSNQPQHF,TGCAGTGCTCGGGTCGGGAATAGCAATCAGCCCCAGCATTTT
TRBJ2-7,TRBV15,TRBD1,few,CATSPNRGASYEQYF,TGTGCCACCTCGCCTAACAGGGGGGCATCCTACGAGCAGTACTTC
TRBJ1-5,TRBV12-3/TRBV12-4,.,.,CASRQDRFGQQPQHF,TGTGCCAGCAGACAAGACAGGTTTGGCCAACAGCCCCAGCATTTT
TRBJ2-7,TRBV5-1,.,.,CASSLVGAGDEQYF,TGCGCCAGCAGCTTGGTCGGCGCCGGGGACGAGCAGTACTTC
TRBJ1-5,TRBV4-3,.,.,CASSQDSGNQPQHF,TGCGCCAGCAGCCAAGATTCAGGCAATCAGCCCCAGCATTTT
TRBJ2-7,TRBV6-6,.,.,CASSYSQVSSYEQYF,TGTGCCAGCAGTTACTCGCAGGTCTCCTCCTACGAGCAGTACTTC
TRBJ2-7,TRBV7-9,.,.,CASSSGQTSYEQYF,TGTGCCAGCAGCTCAGGACAGACCTCCTACGAGCAGTACTTC
TRBJ1-6,TRBV12-3/TRBV12-4,TRBD1,.,CASSFRGTAYNSPLHF,TGTGCCAGCAGTTTCCGTGGGACAGCCTATAATTCACCCCTCCACTTT
TRBJ2-7,TRBV4-1,.,few,CASSRLDPGSYEQYF,TGCGCCAGCAGCCGCTTAGACCCAGGGTCCTACGAGCAGTACTTC
TRBJ2-1,TRBV5-1,.,.,CASKESYNEQFF,TGCGCCAGCAAGGAATCCTACAATGAGCAGTTCTTC
TRBJ2-6,TRBV3-1,.,.,CASRDGRTELTNVLTF,TGTGCCAGCAGAGACGGACGTACCGAGTTGACCAACGTCCTGACTTTC
TRBJ1-1,TRBV10-3,.,.,CAITEGGAIGDTEAFF,TGTGCCATCACCGAAGGGGGGGCTATTGGGGACACTGAAGCTTTCTTT
TRBJ2-7,TRBV7-2,.,.,CASSLFVGLDSYEQYF,TGTGCCAGCAGCTTGTTCGTGGGACTGGACTCCTACGAGCAGTACTTC
TRBJ2-7,TRBV2,TRBD2,.,CASSERGGYSGNYEQYF,TGTGCCAGCAGTGAAAGGGGGGGGTATAGCGGGAACTACGAGCAGTACTTC
TRBJ2-7,TRBV7-2,.,few,CASSLAAGAGSSYEQYF,TGTGCCAGCAGCTTAGCAGCAGGGGCAGGTAGCTCCTACGAGCAGTACTTC
TRBJ2-1,TRBV4-1,.,.,CASSQDLRANEQFF,TGCGCCAGCAGCCAAGACCTGAGGGCCAATGAGCAGTTCTTC